Presented here are 28 T cell receptor beta chains from one specimen sequenced in a study of regulatory T cells in long-lasting Graves disease. The TCR beta library used iRepertoire HTBI primers with Arm-PCR amplification of CDR3. TCRdb called the multiplex PCR reads again in MiXCR, with one record for every CDR3 protein. Altogether 680,000 or so distinct CDR3 sequences are present, 16% being singletons, with the ten largest covering around a sixth. Time point denoted: newly diagnosed GD, antithyroid drugs for less than 3 months. PBMC-derived RNA was used for the TCR library. These same data were also listed under a study on T cells in Graves' hyperthyroidism and ophthalmopathy.

The sample here was peripheral blood mononuclear cells (PBMCs), taken at new diagnosis, from a patient treated with antithyroid drugs. The receptors were gathered from a woman aged 25-40 years with Graves disease.

On this clonotype itself: This likely reflects a read error, since a far larger clone is one base away. The final CDR3 position lacks the conserved phenylalanine or tryptophan, pointing to a likely read error. The chain is built from TRBV10-3 and TRBJ2-3; 12 bases align to TRBD2. Germline V gene sequence: CDR1 ENHRY, CDR2 SYGVKD. This CDR3 contains 15 residues. J lost 2 bases, V lost 10 bases, and 7 bases had no gene match. DNA for the CDR3: TGTGCCAGCCTGCTAGCGGGAGGGCCCACAGATACGCAGTATTCT. It is translated as CASLLAGGPTDTQYS.

At least ten counts were recorded for this clonotype. This chain connects TRBV12-3 or TRBV12-4 to TRBJ2-3, with D possibly being TRBD1 (5 bases). V lost 1 base to trimming and J lost 4 bases, with 12 bases between them. The CDR3 has 15 amino acids. In DNA, the CDR3 is TGTGCCAGCAGTTTAGGGGGCAGGGTGTCAGATACGCAGTATTTT. This gives the protein CASSLGGRVSDTQYF.

V is TRBV7-9 and J is TRBJ2-7; the D gene is possibly TRBD1 (5 bases). Per the germline V gene, CDR1 is SEHNR and CDR2 is FQNEAQ (reference sequence). The CDR3 has 14 residues. The V end was cut by 3 bases, the J end by 1 base, with 10 bases between. The CDR3 is CASSLSGMSYEQYF. CDR3 nucleotides: TGTGCCAGCAGCTTGTCAGGGATGTCCTACGAGCAGTACTTC.

This clonotype was recorded at least ten times. V is TRBV7-9 and J is TRBJ1-1, with 11 nucleotides matching TRBD1. The V gene end was trimmed by 5 bases and the J gene end by 10 bases; junction bases not matched to a gene: 6. Germline CDR1 SEHNR, CDR2 FQNEAQ (reference sequence). The CDR3 is 13 residues long. CDR3 DNA: TGTGCCAGCAGCCCCCGGACAGGGGGCTTAGCTTTCTTT. It codes for CASSPRTGGLAFF. The full variable domain, its missing parts supplied by reference TRBV7-9 and TRBJ1-1, is DTGVSQNPRHKITKRGQNVTFRCDPISEHNRLYWYRQTLGQGPEFLTYFQNEAQLEKSRLLSDRFSAERPKGSFSTLEIQRTEQGDSAMYLCASSPRTGGLAFFGQGTRLTVV.

This rearrangement joins TRBV28 to TRBJ1-5; D perhaps matches TRBD1 (6 bases). The CDR3 length is 15 residues. CDR1 and CDR2 from the germline V gene are MDHEN and SYDVKM. Trimming removed 8 bases at V and 2 bases at J, with 16 bases between. CDR3 nucleotides: TGTGCCAGCGTTGGCGGGGGCGTGGGCAATCAGCCCCAGCATTTT. Encoded protein: CASVGGGVGNQPQHF.

Ten or more counts support this clonotype. The chain has TRBV7-3 and TRBJ2-2; no firm D call. The germline gives CDR1 SGHTA, CDR2 FQGTGA. The germline V and J ends were trimmed by 5 bases and 3 bases, with 10 bases remaining between them. The CDR3 loop spans 14 amino acids. The DNA for the CDR3 is TGTGCCAGCAGCCAAGACACTTACACCGGGGAGCTGTTTTTT. This gives the protein CASSQDTYTGELFF. Full variable domain (outside the CDR3, taken from reference TRBV7-3 and TRBJ2-2): GAGVSQTPSNKVTEKGKYVELRCDPISGHTALYWYRQSLGQGPEFLIYFQGTGAADDSGLPNDRFFAVRPEGSVSTLKIQRTERGDSAVYLCASSQDTYTGELFFGEGSRLTVL.

The sample holds a few counts of this clonotype. This chain links TRBV28 with TRBJ2-2, with D perhaps matching TRBD1 (6 bases). Germline assignment: CDR1 MDHEN and CDR2 SYDVKM. The CDR3 totals 14 residues. Between the trimmed V and J ends, which lost 3 bases and 4 bases, there was a span of 9 bases. CDR3: CASSFRGGTGELFF. The CDR3 bases are TGTGCCAGCAGTTTTAGAGGGGGCACCGGGGAGCTGTTTTTT.

This clonotype was seen a handful of times. The rearrangement joins TRBV20-1 to TRBJ2-6, with TRBD2 as a possible D gene (5 bases). From germline, CDR1 is DFQATT and CDR2 SNEGSKA (reference sequence). Trimming cost V 6 bases and J 0 bases, with 15 bases left between them. The CDR3 spans 16 residues. In nucleotides, the CDR3 is TGCAGTGCCGACCGTAGCGACTCCTCTGGGGCCAACGTCCTGACTTTC. Protein product: CSADRSDSSGANVLTF.

This clonotype has a handful of counts. The gene calls are TRBV18 and TRBJ2-5, with D perhaps matching TRBD1 (6 bases). The ends were cut back, 3 bases at V and 5 bases at J, with 13 bases in the middle. The V gene's germline CDR1 is KGHSH and CDR2 LQKENI. The CDR3 has 14 residues. CDR3 region: CASSPGTKRETQYF. CDR3 coding DNA: TGTGCCAGCTCACCTGGGACAAAGAGGGAGACCCAGTACTTC.

The chain carries TRBV6-1 and TRBJ2-7; 12 bases line up with TRBD2. Trimming removed 3 bases from V and 4 bases from J; junction bases left unmatched: 13. Germline-derived CDR1 and CDR2 are MNHNS and SASEGT. The CDR3 is made up of 18 amino acids. CDR3 nucleotides: TGTGCCAGCAGTGATCCGACTAGCGGGAGACTTTCGGCTTACGAGCAGTACTTC. This encodes CASSDPTSGRLSAYEQYF.

V usage is TRBV28 and J usage is TRBJ2-1; D is possibly TRBD1 (5 bases). Germline V gene lookup returns CDR1 MDHEN and CDR2 SYDVKM. Trimming took 5 bases from V and 6 from J, leaving 20 bases between them. The CDR3 length is 16 residues. CDR3: CASSHSQGYVGNEQFF. CDR3 DNA: TGTGCCAGCAGTCACTCGCAGGGTTATGTTGGCAATGAGCAGTTCTTC.

In this sample, this clonotype turned up a few times. The chain employs TRBV7-9 and TRBJ1-1; TRBD1 aligns across 9 bases. Germline loops: CDR1 SEHNR, CDR2 FQNEAQ (reference sequence). With V trimmed by 2 bases and J by 6 bases, 7 bases remained unmatched. This CDR3 has 15 residues. CDR3 DNA: TGTGCCAGCAGCTTATGGGAACAGGGGGCGTCTGAAGCTTTCTTT. It translates to CASSLWEQGASEAFF.

This clonotype has just a few counts. The rearrangement uses TRBV5-1 and TRBJ2-2; either TRBD1 or TRBD2 may supply D (6 bases each). CDR1 is SGHRS and CDR2 is YFSETQ in the germline V gene. The V gene lost 4 bases and the J gene lost 4 bases, with 17 bases spanning the gap. The CDR3 extends over 16 amino acids. The CDR3 region has the DNA TGCGCCAGCAGCCCCGGTCGGGGGCTGGCCACCGGGGAGCTGTTTTTT. Its translation: CASSPGRGLATGELFF.

This clonotype was seen a few times. This chain connects TRBV5-1 to TRBJ2-3; TRBD1 or TRBD2 may be the D gene (5 bases each). Deletions cut 1 base from V and 2 bases from J, with 14 bases between. Germline CDR1 reads SGHRS; CDR2 reads YFSETQ. The CDR3 is 16 residues long. CDR3 protein: CASSLRQGDPTDTQYF. In nucleotides, the CDR3 is TGCGCCAGCAGCTTGCGGCAGGGAGACCCCACAGATACGCAGTATTTT.

This clonotype was seen ten or more times. The V call is TRBV12-3 or TRBV12-4, the J call TRBJ1-2; weak D call: TRBD1 (5 bases). V lost 7 bases and J lost 1, with 13 bases in between. The CDR3 consists of 14 residues. CDR3 nucleotides: TGTGCCAGCACCTTACAGGCCCTTAACTATGGCTACACCTTC. It encodes CASTLQALNYGYTF.

This clonotype was seen ten or more times. The chain uses TRBV28 and TRBJ2-1, with 11 bases fitting TRBD2. The CDR3 loop spans 19 amino acids. Germline loops: CDR1 MDHEN, CDR2 SYDVKM. Trimming removed 7 bases from V and 3 bases from J; junction bases left unmatched: 17. CDR3 region: CASTPLAGGPAEFYNEQFF. The CDR3 nucleotides read TGTGCCAGCACGCCCCTAGCGGGAGGTCCTGCGGAGTTCTACAATGAGCAGTTCTTC.

This clonotype was seen ten or more times. The gene calls are TRBV11-2 and TRBJ1-1, with D perhaps matching TRBD1 (6 bases). Per germline, CDR1 SGHAT and CDR2 FQNNGV. Trimming cost V 0 bases and J 4 bases, with 9 bases left between them. The CDR3 totals 14 residues. In DNA, the CDR3 is TGTGCCAGCAGCTTAGAAGGGGGGGTCACTGAAGCTTTCTTT. Residues: CASSLEGGVTEAFF. Together with reference TRBV11-2 and TRBJ1-1, the CDR3 gives the full variable domain: EAGVAQSPRYKIIEKRQSVAFWCNPISGHATLYWYQQILGQGPKLLIQFQNNGVVDDSQLPKDRFSAERLKGVDSTLKIQPAKLEDSAVYLCASSLEGGVTEAFFGQGTRLTVV.

J is TRBJ2-3 and V is TRBV15, with TRBD2 matching over 7 bases. The CDR3 totals 16 residues. J was trimmed by 0 bases and V by 3 bases; bases with no gene match: 6. CDR1 and CDR2 (germline): LNHNV, YYDKDF (reference sequence). CDR3 loop: CATSRKREASTDTQYF. The CDR3 nucleotides are TGTGCCACCAGCAGGAAGCGGGAAGCCAGCACAGATACGCAGTATTTT.

The chain is built from TRBV5-1 and TRBJ2-1, with TRBD2 matching 9 bases. CDR1 is SGHRS and CDR2 is YFSETQ in the germline V gene. This CDR3 region has 17 residues. The junction had 10 bases not matched to a gene; V was cut back by 5 bases and J by 1 base. The CDR3 sequence: CASRPAGGPPSYNEQFF. The DNA of the CDR3 is TGCGCCAGCAGACCCGCGGGAGGGCCCCCTTCCTACAATGAGCAGTTCTTC.

This clonotype was seen many times. The chain uses TRBV7-2 and TRBJ2-3; 15 bases line up with TRBD2. V gave up 5 bases and J gave up 5 bases; unmatched junction bases: 8. This CDR3 is 17 amino acids long. The germline CDR1 and CDR2 sequences are SGHTA and FQGNSA. The CDR3 region has the DNA TGTGCCAGCAGCCGTCCGGGACTAGCGGGAGGAGGAGATACGCAGTATTTT. Its translation: CASSRPGLAGGGDTQYF.

The table lists this clonotype with many counts. The chain combines TRBV12-3 or TRBV12-4 with TRBJ1-2; 7 bases line up with TRBD1. The CDR3 totals 15 residues. V was pared by 5 bases and J by 2 bases, with 8 bases of the junction left unmatched. The CDR3 nucleotides read TGTGCCAGCAGTAGATGGGACAGACCCAACTATGGCTACACCTTC. It specifies CASSRWDRPNYGYTF.

The chain links TRBV18 to TRBJ1-1, with unresolved D. The CDR3 runs 13 residues. Trimming removed 6 bases from V and 7 bases from J, with 15 bases in between. Germline V gene data show CDR1 as KGHSH and CDR2 as LQKENI. The CDR3 sequence is CASSLLQVGEAFF. CDR3 nucleotide sequence: TGTGCCAGCTCGTTGCTCCAGGTCGGTGAAGCTTTCTTT.

This clonotype was counted only a few times. Mismatch with germline at one junction end may stem from a read error. The J gene is TRBJ2-1, the V gene TRBV12-3 or TRBV12-4; D call uncertain. The end of the DNA fits TRBJ2-5 better, so the J call may be wrong. The CDR3 runs 13 residues. CDR3 in amino acids: CASSLGNQGTQYF. CDR3 bases: TGTGCCAGCAGTTTAGGTAACCAAGGGACCCAGTACTTC.

This clonotype was picked up many times. The chain joins TRBV6-1 to TRBJ1-2; D perhaps matches TRBD1 (5 bases). Germline CDR1 is MNHNS and CDR2 is SASEGT. The CDR3 has 15 residues. V lost 0 bases and J 8 bases, leaving 16 bases between the germline ends. Here the CDR3 reads CASSEALRGTSGYTF. CDR3 coding DNA: TGTGCCAGCAGTGAAGCGCTTCGGGGGACGAGCGGCTACACCTTC.

This clonotype has more than one count but fewer than ten. The chain uses TRBV5-1 and TRBJ2-7; 14 nucleotides line up with TRBD2. Trimming removed 4 bases from V and 0 bases from J; junction bases left unmatched: 9. The CDR3 runs to 18 residues. Germline V gene lookup returns CDR1 SGHRS and CDR2 YFSETQ. In DNA, the CDR3 is TGCGCCAGCAGCCCGGGACTAGCGGGAGCGGGCTTCTCCTACGAGCAGTACTTC. It codes for CASSPGLAGAGFSYEQYF.

Notes on this clonotype: This clone may be a read error of a much larger clone one base away. The rearrangement uses TRBV7-9 and TRBJ1-2, with a tentative D call TRBD1 (5 bases). V dropped 6 bases and J dropped 5 bases, with 28 bases sitting between them. The length of the CDR3 is 18 residues. Germline loops: CDR1 SEHNR, CDR2 FQNEAQ (reference sequence). CDR3 bases: TGTGCCAGCAGTCCCCCGGGACGGGGTCCCGCCACGGGGTATGGCTACACCTTC. Translation: CASSPPGRGPATGYGYTF.

A few counts support this clonotype. The V call is TRBV5-5, the J call TRBJ1-3; D is possibly TRBD1 (5 bases). The CDR3 length is 17 residues. Germline-derived CDR1 and CDR2 are SGHKS and YYEKEE (reference sequence). V lost 0 bases and J lost 1, with 14 bases in between. The CDR3 nucleotides read TGTGCCAGCAGCTTGGCCGCAGCCAAGGGGTCTGGAAACACCATATATTTT. This encodes CASSLAAAKGSGNTIYF.

This clonotype turned up a few times. The chain is built from TRBV7-6 and TRBJ2-7, with 10 nucleotides matching TRBD2. The CDR3 has 19 amino acids. CDR1 and CDR2 (germline): SGHVS, FNYEAQ. V dropped 5 bases and J dropped 2; count of bases not matched to a gene: 18. CDR3 sequence: CASSIQIPSKAGGPYEQYF. The CDR3 DNA reads as TGTGCCAGCAGCATACAGATTCCTTCGAAAGCGGGAGGGCCCTACGAGCAGTACTTC.